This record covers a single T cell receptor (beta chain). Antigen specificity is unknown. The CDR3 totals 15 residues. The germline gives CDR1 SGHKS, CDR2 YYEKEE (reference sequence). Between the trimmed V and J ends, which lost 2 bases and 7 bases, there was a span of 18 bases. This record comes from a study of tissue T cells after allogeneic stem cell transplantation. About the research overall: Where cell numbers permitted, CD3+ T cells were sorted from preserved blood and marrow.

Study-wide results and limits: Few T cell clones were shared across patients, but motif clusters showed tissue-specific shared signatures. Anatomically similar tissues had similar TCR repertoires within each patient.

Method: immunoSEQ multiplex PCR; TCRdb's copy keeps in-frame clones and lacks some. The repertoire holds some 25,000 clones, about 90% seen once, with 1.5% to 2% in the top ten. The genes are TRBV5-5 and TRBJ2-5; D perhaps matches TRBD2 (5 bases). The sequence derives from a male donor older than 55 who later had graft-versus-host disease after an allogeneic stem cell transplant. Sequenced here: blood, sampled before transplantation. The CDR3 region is CASSLLGPGEGTQYF. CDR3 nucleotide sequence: TGTGCCAGCAGCTTACTAGGGCCCGGTGAAGGGACCCAGTACTTC.